The 26 T cell receptor beta chains in this list originate from one sample, sequenced in a study of TIL therapy for anti-PD-1-resistant metastatic lung cancer. Sample time point: pre-treatment sample, taken before nivolumab and TIL therapy. Tumor tissue came from excised metastases, mostly pleural nodules or supraclavicular lymph nodes. Sequencing used immunoSEQ v3. Some clones are missing from TCRdb's copy, which holds only in-frame ones; the method was immunoSEQ multiplex PCR. The data hold about 95,000 clones, with 50% to 70% observed a single time. Sequencing used tumor tissue, obtained at baseline. These TCRs come from a person aged 25 to 85 with non-small cell lung cancer.

The V call is TRBV10-3, the J call TRBJ2-1, with TRBD1 matching over 7 bases. The CDR3 is 13 residues long. Trimming removed 8 bases from V and 0 bases from J; junction bases left unmatched: 1. Germline assignment: CDR1 ENHRY and CDR2 SYGVKD. In DNA form, the CDR3 reads TGTGCCATCGGACAGGTCTCCTACAATGAGCAGTTCTTC. It codes for CAIGQVSYNEQFF.

With respect to this clone: A junction end diverges from the germline sequence, so it may reflect a read error. This sequence joins TRBV19 and TRBJ1-5, with TRBD1 matching over 7 bases. The CDR3 contains 15 residues. In germline, CDR1 is LNHDA, CDR2 SQIVND (reference sequence). DNA for the CDR3: TGTCCCAGTATAAACCACGACAGGGAGGGGCAGCCCCAGCATTTT. The encoded protein is CPSINHDREGQPQHF.

This chain links TRBV2 with TRBJ2-3; tentatively, D is TRBD2 (5 bases). V shed 8 bases and J shed 6 bases, with 9 bases lying between them. Germline-derived CDR1 and CDR2 are SNHLY and FYNNEI. CDR3 length equals 11 residues. The CDR3 coding sequence is TGTGCCAGCTTCGGAGGTGATACGCAGTATTTT. Translating gives CASFGGDTQYF.

This clone was detected a few times. This chain joins TRBV9 and TRBJ1-6; TRBD1 might be the D (6 bases). Looked up from germline, CDR1 is SGDLS and CDR2 is YYNGEE. V was clipped by 4 bases and J by 7 bases, with 18 bases between them. The CDR3 is 16 amino acids. CDR3: CASSQSPLGGNSPLHF. In nucleotides, the CDR3 is TGTGCCAGCAGCCAATCTCCCCTTGGGGGCAATTCACCCCTCCACTTT.

This chain links TRBV4-3 with TRBJ1-4; D uncertain. The germline CDR1 and CDR2 sequences are LGHNA and YSLEER. CDR3 size: 14 residues. The V end was cut by 1 base, the J end by 0 bases, with 3 bases between. The CDR3 spells CASSQAATNEKLFF. The CDR3 DNA follows: TGCGCCAGCAGCCAAGCAGCAACTAATGAAAAACTGTTTTTT.

V and J are TRBV3-1 (or the pseudogene TRBV3-2) and TRBJ1-6; D unclear. The germline V gene encodes CDR1 LGHDT and CDR2 YNNKEL (reference sequence). Between the trimmed V and J ends, which lost 4 bases and 7 bases, there was a span of 14 bases. This CDR3 contains 15 residues. CDR3 DNA: TGTGCCAGCAGCCCCGCTGGAGGAGGGAATTCACCCCTCCACTTT. Its translation: CASSPAGGGNSPLHF.

The chain joins TRBV5-1 to TRBJ1-4; D unresolved. There are 13 residues in the CDR3. CDR1 is SGHRS and CDR2 is YFSETQ in the germline V gene. Deletions cut 4 bases from V and 4 bases from J, with 8 bases between. Here the CDR3 DNA reads TGCGCCAGCAGCCCCATGGGTAATGAAAAACTGTTTTTT. Translated, it gives CASSPMGNEKLFF.

The sample holds a few counts of this clone. J is TRBJ1-5 and V is TRBV28; D gene ambiguous. Trimming left V 3 bases short and J 5 bases short, with 14 bases between. Germline V CDR1 and CDR2: MDHEN, SYDVKM. The CDR3 loop spans 15 amino acids. CDR3 DNA sequence: TGTGCCAGCAGTTTGGGAGGGCTGGGTGATCAGCCCCAGCATTTT. Its protein is CASSLGGLGDQPQHF. The variable domain in full, with the rest retrieved from reference TRBV28 and TRBJ1-5, is DVKVTQSSRYLVKRTGEKVFLECVQDMDHENMFWYRQDPGLGLRLIYFSYDVKMKEKGDIPEGYSVSREKKERFSLILESASTNQTSMYLCASSLGGLGDQPQHFGDGTRLSIL.

The V call is TRBV29-1, the J call TRBJ2-7; 8 bases agree with TRBD1. Per germline, CDR1 SQVTM and CDR2 ANQGSEA. Trimming took 6 bases from V and 4 from J; bases not matched to a gene: 8. CDR3 length equals 13 residues. CDR3 DNA sequence: TGCAGCGTCATGACAGGGGTAGGATACGAGCAGTACTTC. Its translation is CSVMTGVGYEQYF.

The table lists this clone with a count of one. This chain uses TRBV9 with TRBJ2-3; possibly TRBD2 for D (6 bases). Germline values: CDR1 SGDLS, CDR2 YYNGEE. Trimming took 1 base from V and 3 from J, leaving 12 bases between them. The CDR3 is made up of 15 amino acids. CDR3: CASSVLEGETDTQYF. The DNA of the CDR3 is TGTGCCAGCAGCGTATTGGAGGGAGAAACAGATACGCAGTATTTT.

The genes are TRBV30 and TRBJ1-1, with D possibly matching TRBD1 (6 bases). The germline V gene encodes CDR1 GTSNPN and CDR2 SVGIG (reference sequence). Trimming stripped 6 bases from V and 0 bases from J, with 14 bases between. There are 14 residues in the CDR3. The CDR3 DNA sequence: TGTGCCTGTCCCAGGGACACCTTGAACACTGAAGCTTTCTTT. Its translation: CACPRDTLNTEAFF. The full variable domain, in which reference TRBV30 and TRBJ1-1 provide the parts outside the CDR3, is SQTIHQWPATLVQPVGSPLSLECTVEGTSNPNLYWYRQAAGRGLQLLFYSVGIGQISSEVPQNLSASRPQDRQFILSSKKLLLSDSGFYLCACPRDTLNTEAFFGQGTRLTVV.

This clone has a handful of counts. The chain has TRBV30 and TRBJ1-2; 9 bases line up with TRBD1. V was pared by 4 bases and J by 7 bases, with 4 bases of the junction left unmatched. CDR3 length: 12 amino acids. CDR1 and CDR2 from the germline V gene are GTSNPN and SVGIG (reference sequence). The CDR3 coding sequence is TGTGCCTGGAAGGGGACAGGGAGTGGCTACACCTTC. Amino acids: CAWKGTGSGYTF.

The chain employs TRBV30 and TRBJ2-5; a weak D match, TRBD2 (6 bases). V lost 2 bases to trimming and J lost 4 bases, with 23 bases between them. Germline V gives CDR1 GTSNPN, CDR2 SVGIG (reference sequence). CDR3 length: 17 amino acids. DNA for the CDR3: TGTGCCTGGAGTAAGAATGCTGGAGGGTTTAGTCGAGAGACCCAGTACTTC. This gives the protein CAWSKNAGGFSRETQYF.

The V and J genes are TRBV14 and TRBJ1-3, with a weak D call TRBD1 (5 bases). The CDR3 has 18 amino acids. Trimming removed 1 base at V and 0 bases at J, with 16 bases between. The V gene's germline CDR1 is SGHDN and CDR2 FVKESK. The CDR3 region has the DNA TGTGCCAGCAGCCAAGTACACAGGCCAATATACTCTGGAAACACCATATATTTT. Its protein is CASSQVHRPIYSGNTIYF. Together with reference TRBV14 and TRBJ1-3, the CDR3 gives the full variable domain: EAGVTQFPSHSVIEKGQTVTLRCDPISGHDNLYWYRRVMGKEIKFLLHFVKESKQDESGMPNNRFLAERTGGTYSTLKVQPAELEDSGVYFCASSQVHRPIYSGNTIYFGEGSWLTVV.

This clone has only a few counts. CDR3 nucleotide sequence: TGTGCCAGCAGCGCCGAACAGGGGTTCGGGGAGCTGTTTTTT. This encodes CASSAEQGFGELFF. V and J are TRBV7-2 and TRBJ2-2; 7 bases agree with TRBD1. After removal of 5 bases from V and 7 bases from J, the junction contained 7 bases not matched to a gene. Germline V lookup: CDR1 SGHTA, CDR2 FQGNSA. This CDR3 has 14 amino acids.

This clone was recorded only once. The chain couples TRBV9 to TRBJ1-2; D unclear. V lost 0 bases to trimming and J lost 8 bases, with 17 bases between them. Germline CDR1 and CDR2: SGDLS and YYNGEE. This CDR3 region has 15 residues. The CDR3 loop reads CASSVGRSPPGGYTF. The CDR3 nucleotides read TGTGCCAGCAGCGTAGGTAGGTCACCTCCCGGGGGCTACACCTTC.

In its sample, this clone was seen many times. CDR3 protein: CASSFDKVRGYTF. The CDR3 coding sequence is TGTGCCAGCAGTTTCGACAAGGTGCGCGGCTACACCTTC. The chain recombines TRBV27 with TRBJ1-2, with D hard to call. Germline assignment: CDR1 MNHEY and CDR2 SMNVEV (reference sequence). The length of the CDR3 is 13 residues. V was trimmed by 3 bases and J by 8 bases, leaving 13 bases between them.

The CDR3 spells CASSGRQGRETQYF. CDR3 DNA: TGTGCCAGCAGTGGGCGGCAGGGGAGAGAGACCCAGTACTTC. V gene TRBV28 combines with J gene TRBJ2-5, with D perhaps TRBD1 (6 bases). V shed 5 bases and J shed 4 bases, with 14 bases lying between them. Germline V CDR1 and CDR2: MDHEN, SYDVKM. The CDR3 sequence is 14 residues long.

The gene calls are TRBV28 and TRBJ2-3; D is possibly TRBD1 (5 bases). The CDR3 runs to 16 residues. Per the germline V gene, CDR1 is MDHEN and CDR2 is SYDVKM. Trimming removed 2 bases at V and 2 bases at J, with 14 bases between. The DNA of the CDR3 is TGTGCCAGCAGTTTACCAATCCAGGGTCCCACAGATACGCAGTATTTT. Translating it yields CASSLPIQGPTDTQYF.

The chain employs TRBV5-1 and TRBJ2-7; 7 nucleotides agree with TRBD1. V lost 0 bases to trimming and J lost 4 bases; unmatched junction nucleotides: 7. The CDR3 is made up of 15 amino acids. Germline loops: CDR1 SGHRS, CDR2 YFSETQ. CDR3 sequence reads: CASSLGGTEGYEQYF. The CDR3 DNA sequence: TGCGCCAGCAGCTTGGGGGGGACAGAAGGTTACGAGCAGTACTTC.

V and J are TRBV7-2 and TRBJ2-7; 8 nucleotides match TRBD2. The ends lost 5 bases at V and 2 bases at J; junction bases unmatched: 8. Germline lookup yields CDR1 SGHTA and CDR2 FQGNSA. This CDR3 has 15 amino acids. The CDR3 sequence is CASSPTELAAYEQYF. In nucleotides, the CDR3 is TGTGCCAGCAGCCCCACGGAACTAGCGGCCTACGAGCAGTACTTC. Looking up the rest from reference TRBV7-2 and TRBJ2-7 gives the full variable domain: GAGVSQSPSNKVTEKGKDVELRCDPISGHTALYWYRQSLGQGLEFLIYFQGNSAPDKSGLPSDRFSAERTGGSVSTLTIQRTQQEDSAVYLCASSPTELAAYEQYFGPGTRLTVT.

This clone was observed many times. The J gene is TRBJ2-7, the V gene TRBV5-1; no clear D gene. The V end lost 2 bases, the J end lost 3 bases, and 15 bases lay between the germline ends. Germline lookup yields CDR1 SGHRS and CDR2 YFSETQ. The CDR3 runs 15 residues. In nucleotides, the CDR3 is TGCGCCAGCAGCTTCGCTGCCGACATCGTCTACGAGCAGTACTTC. This sequence encodes CASSFAADIVYEQYF.

The J gene is TRBJ1-1, the V gene TRBV7-2; D is ambiguous. Germline V CDR1 and CDR2: SGHTA, FQGNSA. The CDR3 sequence is 13 residues long. V lost 3 bases and J 4 bases, leaving 9 bases between the germline ends. Here the CDR3 DNA reads TGTGCCAGCAGCTTCGCTCGGGTCACTGAAGCTTTCTTT. This sequence encodes CASSFARVTEAFF. The variable domain in full, completed from reference TRBV7-2 and TRBJ1-1, reads GAGVSQSPSNKVTEKGKDVELRCDPISGHTALYWYRQSLGQGLEFLIYFQGNSAPDKSGLPSDRFSAERTGGSVSTLTIQRTQQEDSAVYLCASSFARVTEAFFGQGTRLTVV.

The chain has TRBV5-4 and TRBJ2-6, with TRBD2 as a possible D gene (7 bases). V lost 4 bases and J lost 0, with 11 bases in between. This CDR3 region has 16 residues. Germline CDR1 and CDR2: SGHNT and YYREEE (reference sequence). The CDR3, as DNA: TGTGCCAGCAGCCCGGGGGGCGCCTCTGGGGCCAACGTCCTGACTTTC. This gives the protein CASSPGGASGANVLTF.

This clone appeared a few times. The chain is built from TRBV12-3 or TRBV12-4 and TRBJ1-2; tentative D call: TRBD1 (6 bases). CDR3 length equals 13 residues. Deletions cut 1 base from V and 14 bases from J, with 17 bases between. Here the CDR3 DNA reads TGTGCCAGCAGTTTAGAGGGGGGCAGGGATGCGACCTTC. Its protein is CASSLEGGRDATF.

The table lists this clone with a count of one. The chain is built from TRBV7-3 and TRBJ2-3, with 12 bases identical to TRBD2. The germline CDR1 and CDR2 sequences are SGHTA and FQGTGA. The CDR3 runs 17 residues. V was clipped by 5 bases and J by 4 bases; unmatched bases: 10. The CDR3: CASSPSSGRAFADTQYF. In DNA form, the CDR3 reads TGTGCCAGCAGCCCGTCTAGCGGGAGGGCCTTCGCAGATACGCAGTATTTT.